This is a list of T cell receptor beta chains from one sample in a study of cytomegalovirus exposure and HLA in healthy donors. Assay: immunoSEQ multiplex PCR; the TCRdb copy retains only in-frame clones and omits some. The repertoire consists of approximately 190,000 clones, with more than 75% occurring once and the leading ten covering approximately 0.8%. The sequenced sample consisted of PBMCs. These receptors were collected from a woman aged 18-29 years in good health and CMV-seronegative. Both conserved end residues are part of each CDR3. The order of the fields is V gene, CDR3 length, J gene, clone size, D gene, CDR3 DNA, CDR3 protein. The D gene is left open where the match is weak. A row's size may be missing; if present it is once, few, many or a size class.

V gene: TRBV19
CDR3 length: 13
J gene: TRBJ1-2
clone size: -
D gene: -
CDR3 DNA: TGTGCCAGTAGTCCGGGGAGGAGTCGAGGCTACGCCTTC
CDR3 protein: CASSPGRSRGYAF

V gene: TRBV7-9
CDR3 length: 16
J gene: TRBJ1-2
clone size: -
D gene: TRBD1
CDR3 DNA: TGTTCCAGCAGCTTGGGACAGGGGGCGCCGATTAAGGGCTACACCTTC
CDR3 protein: CSSSLGQGAPIKGYTF

V gene: TRBV5-1
CDR3 length: 17
J gene: TRBJ2-3
clone size: -
D gene: -
CDR3 DNA: TGCGCCAGCAGCCCCCTTGGCAGGGACTCTAGCACAGATACGCAGTATTTT
CDR3 protein: CASSPLGRDSSTDTQYF

V gene: TRBV5-4
CDR3 length: 14
J gene: TRBJ1-5
clone size: -
D gene: -
CDR3 DNA: TGTGCCAGCAGCCAAAATGGGGGGGGTGAACCCCAGCATTTT
CDR3 protein: CASSQNGGGEPQHF

V gene: TRBV19
CDR3 length: 14
J gene: TRBJ1-5
clone size: -
D gene: -
CDR3 DNA: TGTGCCAGTAGTATAGCCCCTGGACAGCAGCCCCAGCATTTT
CDR3 protein: CASSIAPGQQPQHF

V gene: TRBV20-1
CDR3 length: 11
J gene: TRBJ2-7
clone size: -
D gene: TRBD2
CDR3 DNA: TGCAGTTCAAGACTAGCCCACGAGCAGTACTTC
CDR3 protein: CSSRLAHEQYF

V gene: TRBV2
CDR3 length: 15
J gene: TRBJ2-3
clone size: -
D gene: TRBD2
CDR3 DNA: TGTGCCAGCAGTGTTGCGGGAGGGTCCCGAAATACGCAGTATTTT
CDR3 protein: CASSVAGGSRNTQYF

V gene: TRBV9
CDR3 length: 17
J gene: TRBJ2-7
clone size: -
D gene: TRBD2
CDR3 DNA: TGTGCCAGCAGCGCAGGACTAGCGGGGACCTTCAACGGCGAGCAGTACTTC
CDR3 protein: CASSAGLAGTFNGEQYF

V gene: TRBV19
CDR3 length: 14
J gene: TRBJ1-1
clone size: -
D gene: -
CDR3 DNA: TGTGCCAGTAGTATAGATGGGGGGGCCACTGAAGCTTTCTTT
CDR3 protein: CASSIDGGATEAFF

V gene: TRBV7-9
CDR3 length: 15
J gene: TRBJ1-1
clone size: -
D gene: -
CDR3 DNA: TGTTCCAGCAGCTTAGGGGTGGGGGGGGGTGCTGAAGCTTTCTTT
CDR3 protein: CSSSLGVGGGAEAFF

V gene: TRBV30
CDR3 length: 14
J gene: TRBJ2-7
clone size: -
D gene: TRBD1
CDR3 DNA: TGTGCCTGGAGTTCGGGACAGGGAGCCTACGAGCAGTACTTC
CDR3 protein: CAWSSGQGAYEQYF

V gene: TRBV4-2
CDR3 length: 17
J gene: TRBJ2-5
clone size: once
D gene: TRBD1
CDR3 DNA: TGTGCCAGCAGCCGTGGGACAGGGGGGCAAATCCAAGAGACCCAGTACTTC
CDR3 protein: CASSRGTGGQIQETQYF

V gene: TRBV28
CDR3 length: 15
J gene: TRBJ2-3
clone size: -
D gene: -
CDR3 DNA: TGTGCCAGCAGCACGGGAGGGACAGACACAGATACGCAGTATTTT
CDR3 protein: CASSTGGTDTDTQYF

V gene: TRBV5-6
CDR3 length: 14
J gene: TRBJ2-5
clone size: -
D gene: TRBD2
CDR3 DNA: TGTGCCAGCAGCTTGTCCGCGAGCGGGAAGACCCAGTACTTC
CDR3 protein: CASSLSASGKTQYF

V gene: TRBV29-1
CDR3 length: 12
J gene: TRBJ2-7
clone size: -
D gene: TRBD1
CDR3 DNA: TGCAGCGTTGGGACAGGGATCTACGAGCAGTACTTC
CDR3 protein: CSVGTGIYEQYF

V gene: TRBV7-8
CDR3 length: 16
J gene: TRBJ2-1
clone size: -
D gene: TRBD1
CDR3 DNA: TGTGCCAGCAGCTTAGGTGGGGGACAGGGGGTCGATGAGCAGTTCTTC
CDR3 protein: CASSLGGGQGVDEQFF

V gene: TRBV5-6
CDR3 length: 13
J gene: TRBJ2-1
clone size: -
D gene: -
CDR3 DNA: TGTGCCAGCAGCTTCTGGGGGAGGACTGAGCAGTTCTTC
CDR3 protein: CASSFWGRTEQFF

V gene: TRBV15
CDR3 length: 13
J gene: TRBJ2-3
clone size: few
D gene: -
CDR3 DNA: TGTGCCACCAGCGCGCGATCCACAGATACGCAGTATTTT
CDR3 protein: CATSARSTDTQYF

V gene: TRBV7-9
CDR3 length: 10
J gene: TRBJ2-7
clone size: -
D gene: -
CDR3 DNA: TGTGCCAGCAGCCGGGGGGAGCAGTACTTC
CDR3 protein: CASSRGEQYF

V gene: TRBV5-6
CDR3 length: 17
J gene: TRBJ2-3
clone size: -
D gene: -
CDR3 DNA: TGTGCCAGCAGCTTACTGCGACAGGACCCTAGCACAGATACGCAGTATTTT
CDR3 protein: CASSLLRQDPSTDTQYF

V gene: TRBV28
CDR3 length: 13
J gene: TRBJ1-1
clone size: -
D gene: -
CDR3 DNA: TGTGCCATTCAAATAGGGGTGAACACTGAAGCTTTCTTT
CDR3 protein: CAIQIGVNTEAFF

V gene: TRBV5-1
CDR3 length: 13
J gene: TRBJ2-5
clone size: -
D gene: -
CDR3 DNA: TGCGCCAGCAGCTTGTATTACCAAGAGACCCAGTACTTC
CDR3 protein: CASSLYYQETQYF

V gene: TRBV6-5
CDR3 length: 15
J gene: TRBJ1-5
clone size: -
D gene: TRBD1
CDR3 DNA: TGTGCCAGCAGTCCGGACAGGGGAAACAATCAGCCCCAGCATTTT
CDR3 protein: CASSPDRGNNQPQHF

V gene: TRBV28
CDR3 length: 16
J gene: TRBJ2-5
clone size: -
D gene: TRBD1
CDR3 DNA: TGTGCCAGCAGTTCCTACAGGGGGTCGTTTCGAGAGACCCAGTACTTC
CDR3 protein: CASSSYRGSFRETQYF

V gene: TRBV6-5
CDR3 length: 13
J gene: TRBJ1-5
clone size: -
D gene: TRBD1
CDR3 DNA: TGTGCCAGCAGTTTACAGGGGGTTGAGCCCCAGCATTTT
CDR3 protein: CASSLQGVEPQHF

V gene: TRBV7-2
CDR3 length: 16
J gene: TRBJ2-1
clone size: -
D gene: TRBD2
CDR3 DNA: TGTGCCAGCAGCTCTTTGACTAGCGGGAGAACGAATGAGCAGTTCTTC
CDR3 protein: CASSSLTSGRTNEQFF

V gene: TRBV5-6
CDR3 length: 15
J gene: TRBJ2-2
clone size: once
D gene: TRBD2
CDR3 DNA: TGTGCCAGCAGCTCCAGCGGGAGGATCACCGGGGAGCTGTTTTTT
CDR3 protein: CASSSSGRITGELFF

V gene: TRBV7-9
CDR3 length: 16
J gene: TRBJ2-2
clone size: -
D gene: -
CDR3 DNA: TGTGCCAGCATGGTTCGCCGGGACTTCCACACCGGGGAGCTGTTTTTT
CDR3 protein: CASMVRRDFHTGELFF

V gene: TRBV28
CDR3 length: 16
J gene: TRBJ1-1
clone size: -
D gene: -
CDR3 DNA: TGTGCCAGCAAACGCGGGTGGGGGGGGAAGGGCACTGAAGCTTTCTTT
CDR3 protein: CASKRGWGGKGTEAFF

V gene: TRBV5-1
CDR3 length: 15
J gene: TRBJ2-5
clone size: -
D gene: -
CDR3 DNA: TGCGCCAGCAGCTCTACTCCGGGACTCCAAGAGACCCAGTACTTC
CDR3 protein: CASSSTPGLQETQYF

V gene: TRBV10-2
CDR3 length: 12
J gene: TRBJ1-2
clone size: -
D gene: -
CDR3 DNA: TGCGCCAGCAGACCCGGAGAGACCGGCTACACCTTC
CDR3 protein: CASRPGETGYTF

V gene: TRBV30
CDR3 length: 15
J gene: TRBJ2-2
clone size: -
D gene: -
CDR3 DNA: TGTGCCTGGAGTGTACCTCACAGTAACACCGGGGAGCTGTTTTTT
CDR3 protein: CAWSVPHSNTGELFF

V gene: TRBV19
CDR3 length: 14
J gene: TRBJ2-2
clone size: -
D gene: -
CDR3 DNA: TGTGCCAGTAGACTTACAGAAGACACCGGGGAGCTGTTTTTT
CDR3 protein: CASRLTEDTGELFF

V gene: TRBV29-1
CDR3 length: 15
J gene: TRBJ2-7
clone size: -
D gene: TRBD1
CDR3 DNA: TGCAGCGTTGAATCGACCGGGACAGACTCCTACGAGCAGTACTTC
CDR3 protein: CSVESTGTDSYEQYF

V gene: TRBV7-9
CDR3 length: 16
J gene: TRBJ1-4
clone size: -
D gene: -
CDR3 DNA: TGTGCCAGCAGCTTAGCGGGGGACAAAGGTAGTGAAAAACTGTTTTTT
CDR3 protein: CASSLAGDKGSEKLFF

V gene: TRBV11-2
CDR3 length: 17
J gene: TRBJ2-2
clone size: once
D gene: TRBD1
CDR3 DNA: TGTGCCAGCAGCTTAGGGACAGGGGCCTCGAGCACCGGGGAGCTGTTTTTT
CDR3 protein: CASSLGTGASSTGELFF

V gene: TRBV7-9
CDR3 length: 16
J gene: TRBJ2-1
clone size: -
D gene: TRBD2
CDR3 DNA: TGTGCCAGCAGCTTAACCTCGGGACTAGCGGGAGTTGAGCAGTTCTTC
CDR3 protein: CASSLTSGLAGVEQFF

V gene: TRBV18
CDR3 length: 13
J gene: TRBJ2-7
clone size: -
D gene: TRBD1
CDR3 DNA: TGTGCCAGCTCACCGGACAGGACCTACGAGCAGTACTTC
CDR3 protein: CASSPDRTYEQYF

V gene: TRBV25-1
CDR3 length: 15
J gene: TRBJ2-2
clone size: -
D gene: -
CDR3 DNA: TGTGCCAGCAGTGAATTTAAGGGAGTTAACGGGGAGCTGTTTTTT
CDR3 protein: CASSEFKGVNGELFF

V gene: TRBV5-1
CDR3 length: 13
J gene: TRBJ2-4
clone size: -
D gene: -
CDR3 DNA: TGCGCCAGCAGCTTTGACAGGACCGCTCGAACTTACTTC
CDR3 protein: CASSFDRTARTYF

V gene: TRBV12-5
CDR3 length: 14
J gene: TRBJ2-5
clone size: -
D gene: -
CDR3 DNA: TGTGCTAGTGGACCTCTCAGCGGAGAAGAGACCCAGTACTTC
CDR3 protein: CASGPLSGEETQYF